This T cell receptor beta chain originates from a study of shared clonotypes between healthy human individuals. Clones were sequenced by immunoSEQ multiplex PCR, and TCRdb holds only the in-frame ones, with some missing. The data contain approximately 2,000,000 clones, 93% of them singletons. The germline gives CDR1 MGHDK, CDR2 SYGVNS. CDR3 length: 12 amino acids. Only CD45RO-negative cells positively selected for CCR7 counted as naive CD8 cells, so terminally differentiated effector memory CD45RA+ cells were excluded. The sequenced material came from naive CD8+ T cells from PBMCs. The chain carries TRBV25-1 and TRBJ1-1; no clear D. This TCR was sampled from a man aged 18-30 years in good health. Some clones in this sample may be carry-over from other donors' samples. The CDR3 DNA sequence: TGTGCAACAGATTCGTGGAACACTGAAGCTTTCTTT. It translates to CATDSWNTEAFF.